One sample yielded the 9 T cell receptor beta chains listed below, sequenced in a study of cytomegalovirus exposure and HLA in healthy donors. PCR employed 60 Vbeta and 13 Jbeta primers. The protocol was immunoSEQ multiplex PCR, while the TCRdb copy is restricted to in-frame clones and leaves out a portion. The profile covers about 130,000 clones, with roughly 77% appearing a single time and 1.1% taken by the ten largest. The sample was PBMCs. These receptors all stem from a woman aged 25-40 years in good health and CMV-seronegative.

This clone was detected once. The V call is TRBV11-2, the J call TRBJ2-3, with D perhaps TRBD2 (6 bases). The CDR3 contains 15 residues. CDR1 SGHAT and CDR2 FQNNGV come from the germline V gene. The V end lost 7 bases, the J end lost 3 bases, and 17 bases lay between the germline ends. CDR3 residues: CASTPGGGITDTQYF. The CDR3 DNA reads as TGTGCCAGCACCCCCGGTGGAGGGATAACAGATACGCAGTATTTT.

This chain joins TRBV19 and TRBJ1-2; tentative D call: TRBD1 (6 bases). The CDR3 sequence is 14 residues long. Trimming took 4 bases from V and 7 from J, leaving 16 bases between them. Germline V CDR1 and CDR2: LNHDA, SQIVND (reference sequence). The CDR3 nucleotides are TGTGCCAGTAGTAGTTCAGACAGGCCTGGTGGCTACACCTTC. It is translated as CASSSSDRPGGYTF.

CDR3 residues: CASSLGASGGETQYF. In nucleotides, the CDR3 is TGTGCCAGCAGCTTGGGGGCTAGCGGGGGTGAGACCCAGTACTTC. The chain carries TRBV5-4 and TRBJ2-5; 10 nucleotides agree with TRBD2. Germline trimming cut 0 bases from V and 5 bases from J; bases unmatched to any gene: 4. Germline V gives CDR1 SGHNT, CDR2 YYREEE (reference sequence). The CDR3 runs 15 residues. Drawing the rest from reference TRBV5-4 and TRBJ2-5, the complete variable domain is ETGVTQSPTHLIKTRGQQVTLRCSSQSGHNTVSWYQQALGQGPQFIFQYYREEENGRGNFPPRFSGLQFPNYSSELNVNALELDDSALYLCASSLGASGGETQYFGPGTRLLVL.

This clone was detected only a few times. The DNA for the CDR3 is TGCAGCGCCGCCCTTTCTAGTGGGAGTATGAGTGAGCAGTTCTTC. Its translation: CSAALSSGSMSEQFF. The chain carries TRBV29-1 and TRBJ2-1; TRBD2 might be the D (5 bases). The V end lost 7 bases, the J end lost 9 bases, and 25 bases lay between the germline ends. In germline, CDR1 is SQVTM, CDR2 ANQGSEA. The CDR3 is made up of 15 amino acids.

The CDR3 bases are TGTGCCAGCAGCTTAGAGGCGGCGAACACTGAAGCTTTCTTT. It yields the protein CASSLEAANTEAFF. V gene TRBV7-8 combines with J gene TRBJ1-1; no clear D. Between the trimmed V and J ends, which lost 1 base and 1 base, there was a span of 7 bases. The CDR3 covers 14 residues. Germline loops: CDR1 SGHVS, CDR2 FQNEAQ.

The chain carries TRBV18 and TRBJ1-1; D gene ambiguous. CDR1 is KGHSH, CDR2 LQKENI, per germline. With 2 bases removed from V and 1 base from J, the gap between germline ends came to 8 bases. The CDR3 length is 14 residues. The CDR3 spells CASSPTSENTEAFF. CDR3 bases: TGTGCCAGCTCACCAACGTCAGAGAACACTGAAGCTTTCTTT.

The count of this clone is one. An end of the junction differs from the germline gene, which may be a read error. The genes are TRBV7-9 and TRBJ2-2; 11 bases are a match to TRBD2. This CDR3 has 19 residues. CDR1 and CDR2 (germline): SEHNR, FQNEAQ (reference sequence). This chain's CDR3 is CSSSLEAPSGGRYTGELFF. CDR3 coding DNA: TGTTCCAGCAGCTTAGAAGCCCCTAGCGGGGGGCGGTACACCGGGGAGCTGTTTTTT.

The gene calls are TRBV11-2 and TRBJ2-5; 9 bases agree with TRBD2. Trimming took 5 bases from V and 4 from J; bases not matched to a gene: 11. Looked up from germline, CDR1 is SGHAT and CDR2 is FQNNGV. The CDR3 has 16 amino acids. The CDR3 is CASSPGTSLAGETQYF. The DNA of the CDR3 is TGTGCCAGCAGCCCCGGGACTAGCCTAGCTGGAGAGACCCAGTACTTC. The full variable domain, in which reference TRBV11-2 and TRBJ2-5 provide the parts outside the CDR3, is EAGVAQSPRYKIIEKRQSVAFWCNPISGHATLYWYQQILGQGPKLLIQFQNNGVVDDSQLPKDRFSAERLKGVDSTLKIQPAKLEDSAVYLCASSPGTSLAGETQYFGPGTRLLVL.

The chain carries TRBV9 and TRBJ2-1; possibly TRBD2 for D (5 bases). This CDR3 has 16 residues. Looked up from germline, CDR1 is SGDLS and CDR2 is YYNGEE. The germline V and J ends were trimmed by 1 base and 4 bases, with 15 bases remaining between them. CDR3 DNA sequence: TGTGCCAGCAGCGTAATGGGCCAACCGGGGTACAATGAGCAGTTCTTC. Its translation is CASSVMGQPGYNEQFF.